Below, 13 T cell receptor beta chains from the same sample are listed, as sequenced in a study of blood T cell repertoires in COVID-19. Method: immunoSEQ multiplex PCR; TCRdb's copy keeps in-frame clones and lacks some. The sample lists roughly 500,000 clones, 80% to 90% occurring once. The source material was peripheral blood. The source is a human donor in a cohort sampled during active COVID-19.

This chain links TRBV10-3 with TRBJ2-1; 10 nucleotides line up with TRBD1. V was pared by 6 bases and J by 10 bases, with 9 bases of the junction left unmatched. Germline V gene lookup returns CDR1 ENHRY and CDR2 SYGVKD. This CDR3 is built from 14 residues. As DNA, the CDR3 is TGTGCCATCAGGCCTGGGGACAGGGGAGGGGAGCAGTTCTTC. Translated: CAIRPGDRGGEQFF.

CDR3 in DNA: TGTGCCTGGAGTGTGGAGGAGATATATGGCTACACCTTC. Translating it yields CAWSVEEIYGYTF. This chain uses TRBV30 with TRBJ1-2, with D uncertain. V was cut by 0 bases and J by 5 bases, with 10 bases left in between. The CDR3 spans 13 residues. CDR1 and CDR2 from the germline V gene are GTSNPN and SVGIG (reference sequence).

J is TRBJ2-7 and V is TRBV5-1; tentative D call: TRBD1 (6 bases). The V end lost 0 bases, the J end lost 5 bases, and 18 bases lay between the germline ends. Germline CDR1 SGHRS, CDR2 YFSETQ. The CDR3 has 16 residues. The CDR3 nucleotides read TGCGCCAGCAGCTTGGGTTACAGGGAAGGAGAGAACGAGCAGTACTTC. Protein product: CASSLGYREGENEQYF.

The CDR3 sequence is CASSPFQLEAETQYF. The CDR3 DNA is TGTGCCAGCTCACCCTTCCAGCTCGAGGCGGAGACCCAGTACTTC. This chain uses TRBV18 with TRBJ2-5; D is unclear. V lost 3 bases and J 5 bases, leaving 16 bases between the germline ends. The germline CDR1 and CDR2 sequences are KGHSH and LQKENI. The CDR3 contains 15 residues. The variable domain in full, completed from reference TRBV18 and TRBJ2-5, reads NAGVMQNPRHLVRRRGQEARLRCSPMKGHSHVYWYRQLPEEGLKFMVYLQKENIIDESGMPKERFSAEFPKEGPSILRIQQVVRGDSAAYFCASSPFQLEAETQYFGPGTRLLVL.

This chain connects TRBV5-1 to TRBJ1-4; D uncertain. Looked up from germline, CDR1 is SGHRS and CDR2 is YFSETQ. This CDR3 contains 14 residues. V was pared by 4 bases and J by 4 bases, with 11 bases between. The CDR3, as DNA: TGCGCCAGCAGCCCCGGTGAGATTAATGAAAAACTGTTTTTT. This encodes CASSPGEINEKLFF.

The chain combines TRBV5-4 with TRBJ2-1; TRBD2 agrees at 10 bases. CDR1 and CDR2 from the germline V gene are SGHNT and YYREEE (reference sequence). The CDR3 consists of 15 residues. J gave up 7 bases and V 3 bases, and 7 bases lay outside the gene matches. The CDR3 DNA follows: TGTGCCAGCAGCTCGCTAGCGGGAGTTAGTAATGAGCAGTTCTTC. Its translation: CASSSLAGVSNEQFF.

The chain has TRBV28 and TRBJ2-5, with 8 bases identical to TRBD1. This CDR3 has 13 amino acids. Germline V gene data show CDR1 as MDHEN and CDR2 as SYDVKM. The trim removed 5 bases at V and 5 bases at J, leaving 4 bases unmatched. CDR3 in amino acids: CASSPGGLETQYF. The CDR3 DNA sequence: TGTGCCAGCAGTCCAGGGGGCTTGGAGACCCAGTACTTC. Drawing the rest from reference TRBV28 and TRBJ2-5, the complete variable domain is DVKVTQSSRYLVKRTGEKVFLECVQDMDHENMFWYRQDPGLGLRLIYFSYDVKMKEKGDIPEGYSVSREKKERFSLILESASTNQTSMYLCASSPGGLETQYFGPGTRLLVL.

This chain connects TRBV5-1 to TRBJ2-5; 8 bases align to TRBD1. CDR1 and CDR2 (germline): SGHRS, YFSETQ. This CDR3 is built from 15 residues. The trim removed 4 bases at V and 5 bases at J, leaving 10 bases unmatched. CDR3 nucleotide sequence: TGCGCCAGCAGCCCCGAGCCAGGGGGCCGGGAGACCCAGTACTTC. As protein: CASSPEPGGRETQYF.

The chain combines TRBV29-1 with TRBJ2-1; 10 bases are a match to TRBD2. Germline V gene lookup returns CDR1 SQVTM and CDR2 ANQGSEA. This CDR3 comprises 17 residues. V trimming: 8 bases; J trimming: 3 bases; junction bases outside the gene matches: 16. This CDR3 is CSLQGLAQRGGYNEQFF. In DNA, the CDR3 is TGCAGCCTCCAGGGACTAGCGCAGAGGGGGGGCTACAATGAGCAGTTCTTC.

In this sample, this clone turned up once. V and J are TRBV6-5 and TRBJ2-3, with D possibly matching TRBD2 (6 bases). Germline CDR1 reads MNHEY; CDR2 reads SVGAGI. Trimming removed 8 bases from V and 0 bases from J, with 15 bases in between. This CDR3 has 15 residues. The CDR3 protein is CASRFGGASTDTQYF. The CDR3 DNA follows: TGTGCCAGCCGTTTCGGCGGGGCCAGCACAGATACGCAGTATTTT.

V gene TRBV14 combines with J gene TRBJ2-1; 12 bases map to TRBD2. Germline V gives CDR1 SGHDN, CDR2 FVKESK. The ends lost 2 bases at V and 7 bases at J; junction bases unmatched: 3. CDR3 length equals 15 residues. CDR3 DNA: TGTGCCAGCAGCCAACTAGCGGGAGGGAGTAATGAGCAGTTCTTC. It encodes CASSQLAGGSNEQFF.

The chain is built from TRBV7-8 and TRBJ2-3; possibly TRBD1 for D (6 bases). V lost 7 bases and J lost 13, with 24 bases in between. Per the germline V gene, CDR1 is SGHVS and CDR2 is FQNEAQ. This CDR3 has 14 residues. The CDR3 sequence: CASTLGTPPLAEYF. The CDR3 nucleotides read TGTGCCAGCACCCTCGGGACACCTCCGCTTGCCGAGTATTTT.

V is TRBV6-2 or TRBV6-3 and J is TRBJ2-5; 8 bases fit TRBD2. The J segment lost 5 bases and the V segment lost 3 bases, leaving 5 bases of the junction unmatched. The germline V gene has CDR1 MNHEY and CDR2 SVGEGT. The CDR3 has 14 amino acids. The CDR3 region has the DNA TGTGCCAGCAGTTATGGCGGGAGGTGGGAGACCCAGTACTTC. Protein sequence: CASSYGGRWETQYF.